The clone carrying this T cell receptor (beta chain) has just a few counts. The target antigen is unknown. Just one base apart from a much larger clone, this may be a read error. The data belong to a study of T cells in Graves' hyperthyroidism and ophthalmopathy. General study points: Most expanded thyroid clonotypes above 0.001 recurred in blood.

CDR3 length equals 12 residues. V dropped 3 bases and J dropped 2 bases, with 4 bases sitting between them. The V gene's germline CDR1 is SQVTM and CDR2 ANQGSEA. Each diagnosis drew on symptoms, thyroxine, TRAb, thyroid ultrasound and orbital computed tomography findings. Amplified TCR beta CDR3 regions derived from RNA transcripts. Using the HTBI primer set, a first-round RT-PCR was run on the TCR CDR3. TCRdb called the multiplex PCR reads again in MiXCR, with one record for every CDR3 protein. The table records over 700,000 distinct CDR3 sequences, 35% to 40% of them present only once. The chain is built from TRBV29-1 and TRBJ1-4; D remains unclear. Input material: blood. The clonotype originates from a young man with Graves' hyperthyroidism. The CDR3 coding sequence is TGCAGCGTTGAGGGGACTAATGAAAAACTGTTTTTT. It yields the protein CSVEGTNEKLFF.